This T cell receptor (beta chain) was sequenced during a study of cytomegalovirus exposure and HLA in healthy donors (dated 2017 in TCRdb). Concerning the study at large: In an earlier analysis of 587 of the donors, 276 Gb of sequence data and 90 million to 120 million unique TCR beta sequences from roughly 190 million T cells were reported. Besides the first cohort of 666 subjects, a separate validation cohort made up of 120 different subjects was used. HLA typing covered class I and class II loci at four-digit resolution. Across some 400 genotyped donors of the cohort, an average of roughly 230,000 unique TCR beta nucleotide sequences per donor were sequenced, and 15% to 20% of those sequences were non-productive. A later genetic analysis used genome-wide SNP genotypes for 398 of the 666 donors, treating that subset as a discovery cohort. Rather than using new phenotypic data, the later analysis identified candidate immune exposures from TCR beta sequences and from how often those sequences occurred across donors. To study patterns of TCR occurrence, a later analysis re-analyzed previously published TCR beta repertoires from several hundred donors and added high-resolution HLA genotyping. Several DR-DQ haplotypes were handled as single units for association and clustering because linkage in the cohort was strong. The study aimed to test whether signatures of past pathogen exposure could be identified by cataloging public T cell receptors. Approximately 300 gigabases of sequencing data and around 80 million unique TCR sequences made up an early release that covered under 750 HLA-typed donors. The genetic ancestry cluster associated with self-reported Caucasian donors included 65% to 90% of the roughly 400 genotyped donors. An earlier analysis of 587 of the donors applied high-throughput TCR beta sequencing to assess whether each TCR beta V gene segment acted as functional or pseudogenic. The study used immunosequencing to profile the T cell repertoires of hundreds of subjects and linked those repertoires to cytomegalovirus serostatus. Alongside the repertoire data, information on donor age, sex, ethnicity and CMV serostatus was compiled. Typing coverage varied by locus: roughly 629-630 donors for A, B, C, DRB1 and DQB1; about 520 for DQA1; approximately 610 for DPA1; about 450 for DPB1. Every discovery cohort repertoire had been produced on one sequencing platform. The study combined high-throughput TCR immunosequencing, statistical association of individual TCRs with disease status, and machine learning to predict cytomegalovirus infection status.

In total, approximately 700 healthy bone marrow donors made up the cohort. Cohort members were all nominally healthy when sampled, although unrecorded immune exposures were likely present. The donor tested CMV seropositive, placing the donor among the 289 seropositive members of the cohort. Each donor provided a peripheral blood sample, and peripheral blood mononuclear cells were used for TCR beta sequencing. Genomic DNA extraction from the blood cell samples was performed with the Qiagen DNeasy Blood Extraction Kit. Libraries were made using the immunoSEQ multiplex PCR assay. A mixture of 60 forward primers for TCR Vbeta segments and 13 reverse primers for TCR Jbeta segments was used in the multiplex PCR. A multiplex PCR assay on genomic DNA amplified the CDR3 region of rearranged TCR beta genes. On the Illumina HiSeq System, the amplified TCR beta libraries were sequenced as 87-base-pair reads. In the paper's pipeline: A later analysis tallied tens of millions of unique TCR beta chains across the 666 repertoires, and about 12 million of those chains were shared by two or more donors. Raw reads were error-corrected and collapsed into unique sequences with a nearest-neighbor algorithm that merged closely related sequences to remove PCR and sequencing errors. To assign V, D and J gene segments, CDR3 sequences were aligned to IMGT reference sequences. For a sequence to be retained, a match of at least six nucleotides was required to both a V gene segment and a J gene segment. A rearrangement counted as productive if the CDR3 had no stop codons and remained in frame with V and J, and every other rearrangement counted as non-productive. Following IMGT convention, CDR3 was defined as the stretch from the second conserved V-encoded cysteine to the conserved J-encoded phenylalanine. The earlier analysis of about 560 of the donors excluded any sequence lacking an unambiguous match to a single V gene segment. An earlier analysis of 450 to 650 of the donors called V segments functional above 56.7% productive rearrangements and segregating when the between-donor standard deviation exceeded 5%. A statistical classification framework was built to diagnose cytomegalovirus status from the catalog of TCR beta chain sequences. A later analysis assigned V and J genes by comparing TCR nucleotide sequences with IMGT/GENE-DB human TR gene sequences. In a later analysis, CDR3 sequences and most-parsimonious VDJ recombination scenarios were assigned using the TCRdist pipeline. In a later analysis, each TCR beta chain was defined by its CDR3 amino acid sequence together with its V-gene family, and reads without a unique V-gene family were excluded. In a later analysis, some 600 highly shared, low-generation-probability nucleotide sequences were removed to address suspected cross-contamination and a sequencing artifact. In a later analysis, a clonal expansion index was calculated for each public chain from normalized within-repertoire ranks of inferred template counts. In a later analysis, generation probabilities were computed with a VDJ recombination model fitted to out-of-frame rearrangements, and the resulting probabilities were checked against IGoR. Hypergeometric tests were used in a later analysis to score TCR-TCR, TCR-HLA and TCR-CMV co-occurrence, with a repertoire-size bias correction applied to the TCR pairs. A later analysis estimated false discovery rates by permuting HLA or CMV assignments 20 times. In a later analysis, co-occurring TCRs were grouped using DBSCAN, and TCRdist sequence similarity was added for clustering within HLA-allele-positive subsets. Repertoires with fewer than 30,000 or more than 120,000 public chains were left out of co-occurrence clustering, as were several repertoires with anomalous nucleotide sharing. Entries here come from immuneACCESS through TCRdb and include only in-frame sequences with V and J called. Some clones fail to appear in such tables; in the studies checked, an unresolved V gene covers under half of the shortfall, and the cause of the remainder is unknown. The DNA was the basis for D and trimming; V, J and clone size are from that table. Present in this sample are 150,000 to 200,000 clones, 81% of which were seen just once. Approximately 3.6% of the sample comes from the top ten.

The paper's findings and limits, for the study overall: A later analysis reported that several top co-occurrence clusters appeared linked to parvovirus B19, influenza, CMV and Epstein-Barr virus. A further reported finding was that TCR beta sequences accurately predicted the HLA-A and HLA-B alleles for most subjects in the first cohort. A total of about 180 TCR beta chains were listed by the study as associated with cytomegalovirus. Assigning TCR associations to individual alleles was difficult when HLA alleles, especially DR and DQ, strongly co-occurred. The only immune exposure information available for the cohort was CMV serostatus. Correlated functional status among segregating V segments might be attributable to linkage disequilibrium, but an unknown experimental factor could not be ruled out. Because some donors lacked HLA typing at each locus, the association tests relied only on the typed subset. A group of highly shared sequence variants was considered likely to be a technical artifact of the sequencing pipeline. It was suggested by the authors that the approach could potentially be generalized to other disease states and immunological phenotypes. The classifier was reported to diagnose cytomegalovirus status with high specificity and sensitivity in both the original cohort and the validation cohort. Compared with the roughly 600-donor mean, donors in an Asian-associated ancestry cluster had fewer N-insertions in productive TCRs, according to a later genetic analysis. Specific HLA alleles were associated with 15,000 to 20,000 TCR beta sequences at a false discovery rate of 0.05 in a later analysis. A later analysis found that TCR association rates varied across HLA loci, with DRB1 alleles showing the most associated TCRs and HLA-C alleles the fewest. A few of the identified cytomegalovirus-associated TCR beta chains were confirmed in vitro to be specific for cytomegalovirus antigens. A later analysis found that most CMV-associated TCR beta chains appeared HLA-restricted, with HLA associations seemingly driven largely by CMV exposure. Most TCR sequences were observed very rarely across donors, whereas some public TCRs were present in many individuals. Compared with equally common non-associated chains, HLA-associated TCR beta chains in a later analysis were more clonally expanded and had lower generation probabilities. Because counts were too low, about 18 rarely observed V segments, including chromosome 9 orphons, were excluded from the earlier analysis of around 640 of the donors. In an earlier analysis of approximately 590 of the donors, most TCR beta V segments appeared in productive rearrangements about 90% or about 30% of the time, broadly matching IMGT annotations. A later genetic analysis associated a missense DCLRE1C variant with V-gene and J-gene trimming of TCR beta chains, and an independent cohort replicated the association. Sequencing depth was assumed to be roughly uniform across donors in the presence/absence analyses, though that assumption may not hold. In this cohort, only TCR beta chains were sequenced, and detectable features were limited by the absence of alpha or paired-chain data.

Comments on this clone: Its antigen is currently not known. Base quality data are lacking; no much larger clone is found one base away.

What was sequenced was PBMCs. The TCR comes from a man aged 40-55 years in good health and CMV-seropositive.

The CDR3 region has the sequence CASSQRISGGAYEQYF. DNA sequence: TGTGCCAGCAGCCAACGCATTAGCGGGGGGGCCTACGAGCAGTACTTC. The chain couples TRBV4-2 to TRBJ2-7, with 11 central nucleotides matching TRBD2. Its CDR3 holds 16 amino acids, cysteine through phenylalanine. Left in the record is the CDR3 DNA by itself, 48 bases read in frame from the first base. V lost 2 bases and J lost 2 bases, and the count of bases not matched to a germline gene is 5. Based on the germline V gene, the CDR1 and CDR2 sequences are LGHNA and YNFKEQ.